This TCR beta chain was documented in a study of OX40 agonist ivuxolimab in advanced cancers. Study-wide background: Participants averaged approximately 60 years of age (range roughly 23 to 80) and were roughly 80% male.

Repertoires were generated with immunoSEQ multiplex PCR, while TCRdb's copy carries only in-frame clones and drops some. The table records over 85,000 clones, 70% to 90% of them present only once. This clone occurred a few times. Trimming took 3 bases from V and 5 from J; bases not matched to a gene: 2. CDR1 is LNHDA, CDR2 SQIVND, per germline (reference sequence). This CDR3 spans 13 amino acids. The receptor comes from an adult with an advanced solid tumor such as melanoma, head and neck, liver or kidney cancer. The chain links TRBV19 to TRBJ2-5; 8 bases fit TRBD2. The starting material was CD4+ or CD8+ T cells sorted from blood, obtained in a trial of the OX40 agonist ivuxolimab. CDR3 sequence: CASSMTGGETQYF. In DNA, the CDR3 is TGTGCCAGTAGTATGACGGGAGGGGAGACCCAGTACTTC.